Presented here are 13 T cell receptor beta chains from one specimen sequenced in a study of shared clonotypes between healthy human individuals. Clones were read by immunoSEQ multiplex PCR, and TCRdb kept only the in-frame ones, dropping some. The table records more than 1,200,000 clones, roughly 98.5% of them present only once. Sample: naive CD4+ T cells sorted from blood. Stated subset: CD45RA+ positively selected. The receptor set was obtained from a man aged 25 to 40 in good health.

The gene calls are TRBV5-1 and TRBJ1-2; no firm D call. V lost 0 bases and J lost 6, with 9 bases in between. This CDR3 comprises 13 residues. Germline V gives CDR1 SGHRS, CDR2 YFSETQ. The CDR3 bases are TGCGCCAGCAGCTTGGGGAGCCTTGATGGCTACACCTTC. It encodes CASSLGSLDGYTF.

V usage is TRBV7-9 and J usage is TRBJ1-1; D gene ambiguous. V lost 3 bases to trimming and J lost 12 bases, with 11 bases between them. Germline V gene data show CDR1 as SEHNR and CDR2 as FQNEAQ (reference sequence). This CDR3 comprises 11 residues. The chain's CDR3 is CASSFSQRTFF. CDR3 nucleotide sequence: TGTGCCAGCAGCTTTAGTCAGAGGACTTTCTTT.

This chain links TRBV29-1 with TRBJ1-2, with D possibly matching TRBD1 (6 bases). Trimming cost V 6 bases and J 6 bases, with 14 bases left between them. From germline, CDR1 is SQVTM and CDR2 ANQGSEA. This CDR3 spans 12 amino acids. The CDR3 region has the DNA TGCAGCGTCTATACAGGGAAAAATGGCTACACCTTC. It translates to CSVYTGKNGYTF.

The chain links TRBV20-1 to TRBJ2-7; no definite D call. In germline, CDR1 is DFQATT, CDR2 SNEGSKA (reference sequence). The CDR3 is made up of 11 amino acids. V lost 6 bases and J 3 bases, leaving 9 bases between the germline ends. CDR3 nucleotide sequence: TGCAGTGCCTGGTTTATCTACGAGCAGTACTTC. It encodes CSAWFIYEQYF.

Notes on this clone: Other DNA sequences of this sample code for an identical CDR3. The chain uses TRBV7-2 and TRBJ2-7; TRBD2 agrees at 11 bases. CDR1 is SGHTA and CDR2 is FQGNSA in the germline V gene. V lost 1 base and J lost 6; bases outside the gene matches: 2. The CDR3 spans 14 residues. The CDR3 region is CASSLGLAGGEQYF. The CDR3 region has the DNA TGTGCCAGCAGCTTAGGGCTAGCGGGAGGCGAGCAGTACTTC.

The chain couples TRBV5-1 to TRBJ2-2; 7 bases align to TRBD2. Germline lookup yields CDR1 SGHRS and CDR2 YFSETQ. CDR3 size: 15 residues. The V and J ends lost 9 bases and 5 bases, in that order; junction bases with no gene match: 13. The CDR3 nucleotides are TGCGCCACCGCGGGAGCGGAGGGGTATACCGGGGAGCTGTTTTTT. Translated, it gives CATAGAEGYTGELFF.

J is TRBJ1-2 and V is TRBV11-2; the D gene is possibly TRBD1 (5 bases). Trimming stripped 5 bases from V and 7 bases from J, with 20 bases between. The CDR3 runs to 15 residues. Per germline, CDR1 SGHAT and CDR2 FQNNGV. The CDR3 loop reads CASSLRLRQGPGYTF. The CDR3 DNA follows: TGTGCCAGCAGCCTACGGCTGCGGCAGGGACCTGGCTACACCTTC. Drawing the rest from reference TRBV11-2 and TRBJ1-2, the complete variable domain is EAGVAQSPRYKIIEKRQSVAFWCNPISGHATLYWYQQILGQGPKLLIQFQNNGVVDDSQLPKDRFSAERLKGVDSTLKIQPAKLEDSAVYLCASSLRLRQGPGYTFGSGTRLTVV.

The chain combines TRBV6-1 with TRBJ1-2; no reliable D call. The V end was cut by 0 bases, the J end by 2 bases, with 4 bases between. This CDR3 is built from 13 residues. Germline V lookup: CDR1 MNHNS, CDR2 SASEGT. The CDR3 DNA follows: TGTGCCAGCAGTGAAGCTCGGAACTATGGCTACACCTTC. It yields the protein CASSEARNYGYTF.

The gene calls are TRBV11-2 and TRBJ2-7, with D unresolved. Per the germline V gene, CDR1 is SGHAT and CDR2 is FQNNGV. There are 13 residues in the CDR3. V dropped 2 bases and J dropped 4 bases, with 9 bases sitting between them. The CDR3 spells CASSLRSLYEQYF. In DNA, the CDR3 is TGTGCCAGCAGCTTAAGGTCTCTATACGAGCAGTACTTC.

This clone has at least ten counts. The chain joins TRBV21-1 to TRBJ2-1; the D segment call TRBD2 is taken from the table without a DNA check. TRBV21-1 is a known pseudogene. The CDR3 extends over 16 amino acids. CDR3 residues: CASSSVIEAGQIEQFF. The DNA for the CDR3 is TGTGCCAGCAGCTCTGTAATCGAAGCGGGCCAAATTGAGCAGTTCTTC.

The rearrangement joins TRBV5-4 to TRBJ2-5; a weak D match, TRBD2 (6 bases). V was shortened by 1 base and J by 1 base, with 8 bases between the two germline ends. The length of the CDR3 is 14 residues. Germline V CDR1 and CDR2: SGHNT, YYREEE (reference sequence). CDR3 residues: CASSLMRGQETQYF. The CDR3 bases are TGTGCCAGCAGCTTGATGCGGGGCCAAGAGACCCAGTACTTC. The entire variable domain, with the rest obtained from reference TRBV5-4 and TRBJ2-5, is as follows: ETGVTQSPTHLIKTRGQQVTLRCSSQSGHNTVSWYQQALGQGPQFIFQYYREEENGRGNFPPRFSGLQFPNYSSELNVNALELDDSALYLCASSLMRGQETQYFGPGTRLLVL.

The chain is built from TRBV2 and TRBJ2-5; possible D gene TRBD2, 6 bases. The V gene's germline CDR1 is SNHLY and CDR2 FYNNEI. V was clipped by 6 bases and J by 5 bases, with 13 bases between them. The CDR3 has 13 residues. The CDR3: CASRAGLGETQYF. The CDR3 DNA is TGTGCCAGCAGGGCGGGGCTTGGGGAGACCCAGTACTTC.

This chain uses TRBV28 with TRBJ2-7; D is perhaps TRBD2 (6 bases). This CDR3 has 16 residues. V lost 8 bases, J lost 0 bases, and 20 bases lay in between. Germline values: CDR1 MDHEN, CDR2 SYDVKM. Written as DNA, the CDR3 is TGTGCCAGCTCACCTGCGGGGCGGGCATTCTCCTACGAGCAGTACTTC. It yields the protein CASSPAGRAFSYEQYF.